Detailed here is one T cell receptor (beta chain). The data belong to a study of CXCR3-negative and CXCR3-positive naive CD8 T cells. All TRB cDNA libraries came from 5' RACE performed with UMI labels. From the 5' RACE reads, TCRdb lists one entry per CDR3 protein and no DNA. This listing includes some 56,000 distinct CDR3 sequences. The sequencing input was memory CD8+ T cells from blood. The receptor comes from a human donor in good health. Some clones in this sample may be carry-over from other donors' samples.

The chain's CDR3 is CASSLDPQGDEQYF. The gene calls are TRBV7-9 and TRBJ2-7; TCRdb selects TRBD1, and the lack of DNA leaves this call unchecked. The CDR3 runs 14 residues. Germline V gene data show CDR1 as SEHNR and CDR2 as FQNEAQ (reference sequence).